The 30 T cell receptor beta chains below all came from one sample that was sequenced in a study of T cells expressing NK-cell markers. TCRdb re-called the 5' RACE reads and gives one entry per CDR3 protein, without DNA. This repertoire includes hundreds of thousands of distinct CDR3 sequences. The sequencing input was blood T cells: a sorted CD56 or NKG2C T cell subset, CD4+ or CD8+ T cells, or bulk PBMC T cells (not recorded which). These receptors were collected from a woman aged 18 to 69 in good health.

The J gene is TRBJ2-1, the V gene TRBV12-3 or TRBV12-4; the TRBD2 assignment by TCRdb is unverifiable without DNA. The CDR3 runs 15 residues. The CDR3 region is CASMVYRSGGNEQFF.

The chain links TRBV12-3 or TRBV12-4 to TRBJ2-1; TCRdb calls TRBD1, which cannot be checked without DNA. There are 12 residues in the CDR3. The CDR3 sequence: CASQGQRNEQFF.

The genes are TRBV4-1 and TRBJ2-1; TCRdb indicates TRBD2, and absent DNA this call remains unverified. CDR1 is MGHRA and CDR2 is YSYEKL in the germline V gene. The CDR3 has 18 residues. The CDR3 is CTSSHRTSGAPRYNEQFF.

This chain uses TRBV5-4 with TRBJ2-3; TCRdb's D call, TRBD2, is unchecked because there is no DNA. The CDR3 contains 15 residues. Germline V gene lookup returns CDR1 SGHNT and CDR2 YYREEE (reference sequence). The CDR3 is CASSFSGSGADTQYF.

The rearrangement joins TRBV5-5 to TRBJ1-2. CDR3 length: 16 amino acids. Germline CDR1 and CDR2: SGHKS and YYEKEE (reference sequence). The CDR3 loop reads CASRIDPDGVGYGYTF.

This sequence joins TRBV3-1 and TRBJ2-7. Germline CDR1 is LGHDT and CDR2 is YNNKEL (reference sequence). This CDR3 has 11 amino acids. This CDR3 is CASSHVYEQYF.

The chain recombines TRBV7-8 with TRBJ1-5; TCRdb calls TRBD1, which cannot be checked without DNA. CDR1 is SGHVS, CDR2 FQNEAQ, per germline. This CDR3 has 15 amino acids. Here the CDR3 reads CASSLDGGSNQPQHF.

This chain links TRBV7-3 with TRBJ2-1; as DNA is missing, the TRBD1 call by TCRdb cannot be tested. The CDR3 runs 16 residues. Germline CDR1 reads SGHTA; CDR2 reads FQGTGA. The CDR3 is CASSSGAGSIYNEQFF. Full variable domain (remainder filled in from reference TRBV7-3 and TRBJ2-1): GAGVSQTPSNKVTEKGKYVELRCDPISGHTALYWYRQSLGQGPEFLIYFQGTGAADDSGLPNDRFFAVRPEGSVSTLKIQRTERGDSAVYLCASSSGAGSIYNEQFFGPGTRLTVL.

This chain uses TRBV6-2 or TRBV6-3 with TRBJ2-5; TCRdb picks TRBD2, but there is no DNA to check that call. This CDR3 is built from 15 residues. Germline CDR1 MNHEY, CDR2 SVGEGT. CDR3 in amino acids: CASSYRLAGEETQYF.

The CDR3: CASSTRTGGVNTEAFF. The gene calls are TRBV4-3 and TRBJ1-1; TCRdb gives TRBD1 as the D gene, but with no DNA this cannot be confirmed. The CDR3 contains 16 residues. The germline V gene has CDR1 LGHNA and CDR2 YSLEER.

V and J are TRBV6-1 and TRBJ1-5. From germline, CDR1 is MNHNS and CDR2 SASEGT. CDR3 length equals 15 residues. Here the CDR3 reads CASSLEGPFNQPQHF.

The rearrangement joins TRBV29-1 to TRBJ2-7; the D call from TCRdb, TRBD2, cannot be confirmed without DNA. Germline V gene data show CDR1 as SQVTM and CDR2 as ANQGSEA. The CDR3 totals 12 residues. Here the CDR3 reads CSVEWLAGEQYF.

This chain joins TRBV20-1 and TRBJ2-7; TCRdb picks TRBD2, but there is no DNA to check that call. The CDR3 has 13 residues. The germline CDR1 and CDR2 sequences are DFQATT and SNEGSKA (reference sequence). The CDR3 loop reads CSAGREVSYEQYF.

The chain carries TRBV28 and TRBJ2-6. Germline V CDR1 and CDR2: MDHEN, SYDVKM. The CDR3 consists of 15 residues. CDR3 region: CASSFITSGANVLTF.

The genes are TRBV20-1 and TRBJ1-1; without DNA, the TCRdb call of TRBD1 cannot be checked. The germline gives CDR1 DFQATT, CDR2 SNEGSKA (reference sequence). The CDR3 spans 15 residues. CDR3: CSARHLGQENTEAFF.

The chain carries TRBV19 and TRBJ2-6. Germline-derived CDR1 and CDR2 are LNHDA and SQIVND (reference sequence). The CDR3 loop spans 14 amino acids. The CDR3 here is CASRHNSGANVLTF. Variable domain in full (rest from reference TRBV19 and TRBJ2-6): DGGITQSPKYLFRKEGQNVTLSCEQNLNHDAMYWYRQDPGQGLRLIYYSQIVNDFQKGDIAEGYSVSREKKESFPLTVTSAQKNPTAFYLCASRHNSGANVLTFGAGSRLTVL.

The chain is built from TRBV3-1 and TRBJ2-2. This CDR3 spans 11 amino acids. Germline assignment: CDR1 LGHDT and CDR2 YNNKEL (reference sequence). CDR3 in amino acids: CASSHSGELFF.

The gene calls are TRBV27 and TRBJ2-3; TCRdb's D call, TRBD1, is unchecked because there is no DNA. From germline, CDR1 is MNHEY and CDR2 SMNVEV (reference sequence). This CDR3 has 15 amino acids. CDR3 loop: CASSWGTTSTDTQYF.

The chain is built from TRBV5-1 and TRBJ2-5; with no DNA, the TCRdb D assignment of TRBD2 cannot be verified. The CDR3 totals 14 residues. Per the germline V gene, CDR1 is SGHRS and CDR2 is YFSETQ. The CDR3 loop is CASSPGTSTETQYF.

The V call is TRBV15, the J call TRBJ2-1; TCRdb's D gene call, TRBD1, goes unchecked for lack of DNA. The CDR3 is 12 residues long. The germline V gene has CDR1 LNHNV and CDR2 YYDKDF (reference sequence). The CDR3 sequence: CATSTQGYEQFF.

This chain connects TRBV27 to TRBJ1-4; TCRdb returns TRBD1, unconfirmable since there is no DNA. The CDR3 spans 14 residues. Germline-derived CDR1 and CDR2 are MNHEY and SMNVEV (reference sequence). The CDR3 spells CASQDRQTNEKLFF.

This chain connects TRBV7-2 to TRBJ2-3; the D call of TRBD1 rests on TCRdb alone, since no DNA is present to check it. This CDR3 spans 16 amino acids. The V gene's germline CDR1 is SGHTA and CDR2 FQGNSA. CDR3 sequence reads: CASSLSRGQGQDTQYF.

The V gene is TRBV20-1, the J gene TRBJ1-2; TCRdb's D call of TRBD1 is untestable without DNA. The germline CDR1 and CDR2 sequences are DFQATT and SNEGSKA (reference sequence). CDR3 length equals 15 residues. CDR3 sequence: CSASTMTTGRVGYTF.

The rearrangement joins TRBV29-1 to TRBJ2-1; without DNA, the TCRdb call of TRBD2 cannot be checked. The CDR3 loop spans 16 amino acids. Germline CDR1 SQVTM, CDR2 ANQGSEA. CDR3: CSVGPAGVRRYNEQFF.

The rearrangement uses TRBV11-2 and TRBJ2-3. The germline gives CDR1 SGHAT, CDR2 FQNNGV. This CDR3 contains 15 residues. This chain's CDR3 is CASSLDGTSTDTQYF.

CDR3 loop: CASSLEYFTDTQYF. The chain combines TRBV12-3 or TRBV12-4 with TRBJ2-3. CDR3 length equals 14 residues.

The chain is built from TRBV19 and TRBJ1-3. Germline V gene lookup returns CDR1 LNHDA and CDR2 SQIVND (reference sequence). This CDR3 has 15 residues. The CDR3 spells CASSTTPSSGNTIYF.

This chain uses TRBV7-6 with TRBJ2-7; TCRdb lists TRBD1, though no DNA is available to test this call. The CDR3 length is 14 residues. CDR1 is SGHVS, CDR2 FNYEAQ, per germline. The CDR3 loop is CASSQRIGTYEQYF.

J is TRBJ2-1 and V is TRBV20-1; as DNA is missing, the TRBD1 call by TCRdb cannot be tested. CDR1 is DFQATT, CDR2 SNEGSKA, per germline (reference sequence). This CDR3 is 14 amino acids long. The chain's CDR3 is CSARTWSPYNEQFF.

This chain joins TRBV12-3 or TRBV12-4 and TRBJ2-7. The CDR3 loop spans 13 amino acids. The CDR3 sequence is CASSRGEVYEQYF.